Presented here are 20 T cell receptor beta chains from one specimen sequenced in a study of shared clonotypes between healthy human individuals. Profiling relied on immunoSEQ multiplex PCR, and the TCRdb table lists in-frame clones only, not all of them. The top ten hold 50% of the sample, which has some 87,000 clones, around 68% seen once. Input material: memory CD8+ T cells sorted from blood. The subset: CD45RO+ cells pooled with CCR7-negative TemRA cells. Source of these receptors: a man aged 30 to 45 in good health.

This chain joins TRBV30 and TRBJ1-4; the D is unclear. Trimming took off 8 bases at V and 5 bases at J, with 12 bases between the two ends. This CDR3 has 12 amino acids. Germline values: CDR1 GTSNPN, CDR2 SVGIG (reference sequence). CDR3 amino acids: CARTTANEKLFF. The CDR3 DNA reads as TGTGCCCGAACGACGGCGAATGAAAAACTGTTTTTT.

This chain joins TRBV7-6 and TRBJ2-1; weak D call: TRBD2 (6 bases). The V gene lost 5 bases and the J gene lost 0 bases, with 14 bases spanning the gap. Germline V gene data show CDR1 as SGHVS and CDR2 as FNYEAQ. The CDR3 is 16 residues long. CDR3 DNA sequence: TGTGCCAGCAGCCAGGGAGGTGGGAGCTCCTACAATGAGCAGTTCTTC. Translated, it gives CASSQGGGSSYNEQFF.

This chain uses TRBV5-1 with TRBJ2-1; 9 bases map to TRBD1. V shed 0 bases and J 6 bases; nucleotides not matched to a gene: 7. The CDR3 is 16 amino acids. In germline, CDR1 is SGHRS, CDR2 YFSETQ. The CDR3 DNA is TGCGCCAGCAGCTTGGAGGGGACAGGGATCGGCAATGAGCAGTTCTTC. Amino acids: CASSLEGTGIGNEQFF.

This clone turned up a few times. The chain uses TRBV28 and TRBJ1-2, with D possibly being TRBD1 (5 bases). Germline assignment: CDR1 MDHEN and CDR2 SYDVKM. The CDR3 has 16 residues. V was cut by 8 bases and J by 8 bases, with 27 bases left in between. The CDR3 spells CASRDYHGTFRQGYTF. CDR3 in DNA: TGTGCCAGCCGCGATTATCACGGGACCTTTCGTCAGGGCTACACCTTC.

The V and J genes are TRBV30 and TRBJ2-7; D ambiguous. Germline V gene lookup returns CDR1 GTSNPN and CDR2 SVGIG (reference sequence). Trimming took off 0 bases at V and 0 bases at J, with 3 bases between the two ends. This CDR3 spans 12 amino acids. Here the CDR3 reads CAWSVSSYEQYF. CDR3 coding DNA: TGTGCCTGGAGTGTATCCTCCTACGAGCAGTACTTC.

This clone was recorded a few times. The chain carries TRBV5-4 and TRBJ2-3; 8 bases agree with TRBD1. Trimming cost V 6 bases and J 3 bases; bases outside gene matches: 9. The CDR3 totals 15 residues. Germline V gene lookup returns CDR1 SGHNT and CDR2 YYREEE (reference sequence). Written as DNA, the CDR3 is TGTGCCAGCACCCATGGACAGGGCCTGACAGATACGCAGTATTTT. Its translation: CASTHGQGLTDTQYF.

This clone was observed at least ten times. The V gene is TRBV11-2, the J gene TRBJ2-7, with TRBD1 matching 9 bases. CDR1 and CDR2 (germline): SGHAT, FQNNGV. V lost 4 bases and J lost 2; bases outside the gene matches: 6. This CDR3 has 15 amino acids. Here the CDR3 DNA reads TGTGCCAGCAGCTCCTCGGACAGGGGTACCTACGAGCAGTACTTC. Its translation: CASSSSDRGTYEQYF.

The sample holds many counts of this clone. The chain links TRBV27 to TRBJ1-5; 7 nucleotides align to TRBD1. The CDR3 sequence is 16 residues long. Unmatched junction bases numbered 11, after V lost 5 bases and J lost 4 bases. Germline assignment: CDR1 MNHEY and CDR2 SMNVEV (reference sequence). The CDR3 bases are TGTGCCAGCAGTACTTGGGGCCAGGGGGATAATCAGCCCCAGCATTTT. It encodes CASSTWGQGDNQPQHF.

The chain links TRBV10-2 to TRBJ2-7; the D gene is possibly TRBD2 (5 bases). Germline V gene lookup returns CDR1 WSHSY and CDR2 SAAADI. The CDR3 totals 13 residues. Deletions cut 9 bases from V and 3 bases from J, with 15 bases between. Written as DNA, the CDR3 is TGCGCCAGTATACGGGGTGAGGGCTACGAGCAGTACTTC. Protein sequence: CASIRGEGYEQYF.

This clone was observed a single time. The chain couples TRBV6-1 to TRBJ2-7; weak D call: TRBD1 (6 bases). CDR1 MNHNS and CDR2 SASEGT come from the germline V gene. Trimming pared 4 bases from V and 2 bases from J, leaving 9 bases between. This CDR3 comprises 13 residues. The CDR3 DNA reads TGTGCCAGCAGTGGGACAGCAACCTACGAGCAGTACTTC. The encoded protein is CASSGTATYEQYF.

The gene calls are TRBV7-3 and TRBJ2-1, with 8 positions matching TRBD2. The germline gives CDR1 SGHTA, CDR2 FQGTGA. V shed 0 bases, J shed 0 bases, and the junction held 1 base outside the gene matches. This CDR3 is 16 amino acids long. The CDR3, as DNA: TGTGCCAGCAGCTTAACTAGCGGGGCCTCCTACAATGAGCAGTTCTTC. This translates into CASSLTSGASYNEQFF.

The chain combines TRBV19 with TRBJ1-2, with TRBD1 as a possible D gene (5 bases). This CDR3 is built from 13 residues. The V end was cut by 7 bases, the J end by 4 bases, with 13 bases between. Germline V gene lookup returns CDR1 LNHDA and CDR2 SQIVND (reference sequence). The CDR3, as DNA: TGTGCCAGTATTAGGGGAGCCGGCTATGGCTACACCTTC. This gives the protein CASIRGAGYGYTF. Full variable domain (remainder filled in from reference TRBV19 and TRBJ1-2): DGGITQSPKYLFRKEGQNVTLSCEQNLNHDAMYWYRQDPGQGLRLIYYSQIVNDFQKGDIAEGYSVSREKKESFPLTVTSAQKNPTAFYLCASIRGAGYGYTFGSGTRLTVV.

The chain recombines TRBV5-4 with TRBJ1-2; D uncertain. Germline lookup yields CDR1 SGHNT and CDR2 YYREEE (reference sequence). Trimming pared 4 bases from V and 0 bases from J, leaving 7 bases between. The CDR3 covers 13 residues. CDR3 coding DNA: TGTGCCAGCAGCCCGGACTCTAACTATGGCTACACCTTC. It is translated as CASSPDSNYGYTF. Looking up the rest from reference TRBV5-4 and TRBJ1-2 gives the full variable domain: ETGVTQSPTHLIKTRGQQVTLRCSSQSGHNTVSWYQQALGQGPQFIFQYYREEENGRGNFPPRFSGLQFPNYSSELNVNALELDDSALYLCASSPDSNYGYTFGSGTRLTVV.

The V gene is TRBV9, the J gene TRBJ2-1, with 8 bases fitting TRBD2. The germline V gene encodes CDR1 SGDLS and CDR2 YYNGEE. The CDR3 is 16 amino acids. V dropped 1 base and J dropped 2; count of bases not matched to a gene: 5. CDR3 sequence (DNA): TGTGCCAGCAGCGTATCAGCGGGAGTTCCCTACAATGAGCAGTTCTTC. Its protein is CASSVSAGVPYNEQFF.

In this sample, this clone turned up many times. CDR3 protein: CASSPPSGEQYF. The CDR3 DNA follows: TGTGCCAGCAGCCCGCCTTCGGGGGAGCAGTACTTC. This chain connects TRBV7-2 to TRBJ2-7; the D gene is possibly TRBD2 (5 bases). Germline V lookup: CDR1 SGHTA, CDR2 FQGNSA. Trimming took 5 bases from V and 7 from J, leaving 12 bases between them. The CDR3 has 12 residues.

This clone has a handful of counts. V gene TRBV2 combines with J gene TRBJ2-2; 9 bases match TRBD2. CDR3 length: 13 residues. Unmatched junction bases numbered 4, after V lost 8 bases and J lost 6 bases. CDR1 and CDR2 from the germline V gene are SNHLY and FYNNEI. CDR3 sequence reads: CASARLAAGELFF. Written as DNA, the CDR3 is TGTGCCAGCGCTCGACTAGCGGCCGGGGAGCTGTTTTTT.

This clone was seen at least ten times. The chain links TRBV2 to TRBJ2-3; D is unresolved. This CDR3 region has 13 residues. Germline V lookup: CDR1 SNHLY, CDR2 FYNNEI. V lost 6 bases, J lost 4 bases, and 11 bases lay in between. The CDR3 region is CASSVSAPDTQYF. In DNA form, the CDR3 reads TGTGCCAGCAGCGTCTCAGCGCCAGATACGCAGTATTTT.

This clone has a count of ten or more. The CDR3 protein is CASSFGRSLLLGYTF. The CDR3 DNA reads TGTGCCAGTAGTTTTGGCAGGTCGCTCCTCTTGGGCTACACCTTC. J is TRBJ1-2 and V is TRBV19; D is ambiguous. Germline V CDR1 and CDR2: LNHDA, SQIVND (reference sequence). Between the trimmed V and J ends, which lost 5 bases and 8 bases, there was a span of 21 bases. The CDR3 length is 15 residues.

V and J are TRBV28 and TRBJ2-7; D is unresolved. The CDR3 consists of 11 residues. CDR1 is MDHEN and CDR2 is SYDVKM in the germline V gene. V was cut by 8 bases and J by 3 bases, with 8 bases left in between. In nucleotides, the CDR3 is TGTGCCAGCGGAGCGTACTACGAGCAGTACTTC. The encoded protein is CASGAYYEQYF.

The chain uses TRBV14 and TRBJ2-1; 9 bases line up with TRBD2. The CDR3 is made up of 23 amino acids. Per the germline V gene, CDR1 is SGHDN and CDR2 is FVKESK. Unmatched junction bases numbered 25, after V lost 0 bases and J lost 4 bases. In nucleotides, the CDR3 is TGTGCCAGCAGCCAAGACATTCGGGGCGAGACTAGCGGACCCGGAGGTGGGTACAATGAGCAGTTCTTC. Its protein is CASSQDIRGETSGPGGGYNEQFF. Together with reference TRBV14 and TRBJ2-1, the CDR3 gives the full variable domain: EAGVTQFPSHSVIEKGQTVTLRCDPISGHDNLYWYRRVMGKEIKFLLHFVKESKQDESGMPNNRFLAERTGGTYSTLKVQPAELEDSGVYFCASSQDIRGETSGPGGGYNEQFFGPGTRLTVL.